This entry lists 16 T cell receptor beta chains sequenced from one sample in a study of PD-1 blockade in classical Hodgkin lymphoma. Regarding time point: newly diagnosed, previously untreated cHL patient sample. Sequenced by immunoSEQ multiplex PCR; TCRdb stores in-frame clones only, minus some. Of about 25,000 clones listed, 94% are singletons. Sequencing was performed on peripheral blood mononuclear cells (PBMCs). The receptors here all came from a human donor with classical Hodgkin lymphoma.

The CDR3 reads CASSPGTGGYEQYF. DNA of the CDR3: TGTGCCAGCAGCCCCGGGACAGGAGGGTACGAGCAGTACTTC. The chain carries TRBV7-7 and TRBJ2-7; 8 bases map to TRBD1. CDR1 and CDR2 (germline): SSHAT, FNYEAQ (reference sequence). CDR3 size: 14 residues. V gave up 5 bases and J gave up 4 bases; unmatched junction bases: 7. The whole variable domain, remainder taken from reference TRBV7-7 and TRBJ2-7, is GAGVSQSPRYKVTKRGQDVTLRCDPISSHATLYWYQQALGQGPEFLTYFNYEAQPDKSGLPSDRFSAERPEGSISTLTIQRTEQRDSAMYRCASSPGTGGYEQYFGPGTRLTVT.

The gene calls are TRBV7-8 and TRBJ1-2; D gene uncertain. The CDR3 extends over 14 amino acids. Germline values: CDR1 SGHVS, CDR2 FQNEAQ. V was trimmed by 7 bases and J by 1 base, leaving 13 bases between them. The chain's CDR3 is CASTVRAGNYGYTF. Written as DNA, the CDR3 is TGTGCCAGCACCGTCCGGGCCGGTAACTATGGCTACACCTTC.

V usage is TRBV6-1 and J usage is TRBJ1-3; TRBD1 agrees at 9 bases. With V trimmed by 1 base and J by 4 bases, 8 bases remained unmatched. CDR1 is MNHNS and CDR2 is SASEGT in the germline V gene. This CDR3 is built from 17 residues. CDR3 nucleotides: TGTGCCAGCAGTGAAGTTGAGACAGGGGGGTCGGGAAACACCATATATTTT. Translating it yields CASSEVETGGSGNTIYF.

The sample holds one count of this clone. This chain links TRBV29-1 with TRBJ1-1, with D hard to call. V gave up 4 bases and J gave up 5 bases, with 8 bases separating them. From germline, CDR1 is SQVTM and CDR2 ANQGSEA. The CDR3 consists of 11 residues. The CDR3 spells CSVATGTEAFF. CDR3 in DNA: TGCAGCGTTGCTACTGGAACTGAAGCTTTCTTT. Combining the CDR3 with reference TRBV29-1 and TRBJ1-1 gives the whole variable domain SAVISQKPSRDICQRGTSLTIQCQVDSQVTMMFWYRQQPGQSLTLIATANQGSEATYESGFVIDKFPISRPNLTFSTLTVSNMSPEDSSIYLCSVATGTEAFFGQGTRLTVV.

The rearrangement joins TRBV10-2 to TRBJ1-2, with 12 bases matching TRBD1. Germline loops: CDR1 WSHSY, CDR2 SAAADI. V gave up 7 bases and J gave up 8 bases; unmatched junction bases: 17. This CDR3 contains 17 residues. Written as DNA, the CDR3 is TGCGCCAGCAATAGTAATTCCGGGACAGGGGGCGTCGGAGGCTACACCTTC. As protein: CASNSNSGTGGVGGYTF.

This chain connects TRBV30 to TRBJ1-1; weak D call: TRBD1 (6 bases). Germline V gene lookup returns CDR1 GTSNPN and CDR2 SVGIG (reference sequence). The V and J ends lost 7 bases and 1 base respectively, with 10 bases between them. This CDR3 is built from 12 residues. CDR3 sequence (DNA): TGTGCCTTAGGACAGAGGAACACTGAAGCTTTCTTT. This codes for CALGQRNTEAFF.

CDR3 amino acids: CASSQDPYSQGPAFF. CDR3 bases: TGCGCCAGCAGCCAAGATCCCTACTCACAGGGCCCAGCTTTCTTT. This chain joins TRBV4-3 and TRBJ1-1, with D possibly matching TRBD1 (6 bases). The CDR3 totals 15 residues. The V end lost 0 bases, the J end lost 10 bases, and 18 bases lay between the germline ends. Germline CDR1 LGHNA, CDR2 YSLEER.

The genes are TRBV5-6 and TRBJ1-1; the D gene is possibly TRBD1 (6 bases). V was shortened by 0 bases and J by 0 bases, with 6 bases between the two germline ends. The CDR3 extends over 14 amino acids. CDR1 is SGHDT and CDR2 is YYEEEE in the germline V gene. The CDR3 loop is CASSLEGVNTEAFF. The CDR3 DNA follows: TGTGCCAGCAGCTTGGAGGGGGTGAACACTGAAGCTTTCTTT.

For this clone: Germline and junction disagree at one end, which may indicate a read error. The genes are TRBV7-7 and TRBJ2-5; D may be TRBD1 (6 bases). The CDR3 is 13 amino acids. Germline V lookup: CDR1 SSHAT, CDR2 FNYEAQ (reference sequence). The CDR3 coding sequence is TGTGCTAGCAGCTTACAGGGCCGGGAGACCCAGTACTTC. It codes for CASSLQGRETQYF.

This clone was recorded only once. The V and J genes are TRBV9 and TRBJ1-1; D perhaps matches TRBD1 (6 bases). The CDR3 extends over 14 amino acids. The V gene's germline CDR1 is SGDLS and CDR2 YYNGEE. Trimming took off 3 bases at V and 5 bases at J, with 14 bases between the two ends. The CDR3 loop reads CASSEGGSGTEAFF. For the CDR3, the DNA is TGTGCCAGCAGCGAGGGGGGTTCGGGAACTGAAGCTTTCTTT.

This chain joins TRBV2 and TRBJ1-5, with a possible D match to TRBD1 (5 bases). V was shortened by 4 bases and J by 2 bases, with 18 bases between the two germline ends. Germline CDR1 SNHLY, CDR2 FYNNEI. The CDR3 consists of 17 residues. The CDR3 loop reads CASSGSSGTGGNQPQHF. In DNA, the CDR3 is TGTGCCAGCAGTGGGAGCTCCGGGACGGGTGGCAATCAGCCCCAGCATTTT.

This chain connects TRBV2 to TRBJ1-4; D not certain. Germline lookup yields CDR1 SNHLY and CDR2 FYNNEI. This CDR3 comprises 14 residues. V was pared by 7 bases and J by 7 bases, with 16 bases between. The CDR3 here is CASKAWTNGEKLFF. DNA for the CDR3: TGTGCCAGCAAAGCCTGGACGAATGGTGAAAAACTGTTTTTT. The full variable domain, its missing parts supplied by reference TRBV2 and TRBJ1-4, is EPEVTQTPSHQVTQMGQEVILRCVPISNHLYFYWYRQILGQKVEFLVSFYNNEISEKSEIFDDQFSVERPDGSNFTLKIRSTKLEDSAMYFCASKAWTNGEKLFFGSGTQLSVL.

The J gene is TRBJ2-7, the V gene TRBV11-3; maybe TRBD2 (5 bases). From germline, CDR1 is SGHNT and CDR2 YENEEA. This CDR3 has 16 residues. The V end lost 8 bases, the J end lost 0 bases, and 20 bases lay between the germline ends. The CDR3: CASASSPGFSSYEQYF. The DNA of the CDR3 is TGTGCCAGCGCCTCCTCGCCGGGGTTCAGCTCCTACGAGCAGTACTTC.

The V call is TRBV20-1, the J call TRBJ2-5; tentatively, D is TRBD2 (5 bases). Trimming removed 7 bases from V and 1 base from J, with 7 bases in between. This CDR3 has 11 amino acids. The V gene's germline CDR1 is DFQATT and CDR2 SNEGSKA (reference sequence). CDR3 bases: TGCAGTGGTCGGGGCCAAGAGACCCAGTACTTC. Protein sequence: CSGRGQETQYF.

The CDR3, as DNA: TGCGCCAGCAGCCATACTCGGGGGGGCGATACGCAGTATTTT. Protein: CASSHTRGGDTQYF. This chain links TRBV4-1 with TRBJ2-3, with TRBD2 matching 8 bases. The CDR3 sequence is 14 residues long. The V and J ends lost 3 bases and 6 bases, in that order; junction bases with no gene match: 5. Germline values: CDR1 MGHRA, CDR2 YSYEKL.

The CDR3 loop reads CASSSPLRGDYEQYF. The CDR3 nucleotides read TGTGCCAGCAGCTCCCCGCTAAGGGGGGACTACGAGCAGTACTTC. This chain links TRBV7-2 with TRBJ2-7; D assignment may be TRBD1 or TRBD2 (6 bases each). Germline V gene lookup returns CDR1 SGHTA and CDR2 FQGNSA. CDR3 length: 15 residues. Trimming shortened V by 4 bases and J by 3 bases, and 16 bases separated the two germline ends.